Following are 8 T cell receptor beta chains from one sample sequenced in a study of blood T cell repertoires in COVID-19. The repertoire was sequenced with immunoSEQ multiplex PCR; TCRdb's copy has only in-frame clones and lacks some. The repertoire has 35,000 to 45,000 clones, around 90% of them found once; the top ten carry around 21%. The sequenced material came from peripheral blood. Receptor source: a man between 60 and 70 years old with acute or convalescent COVID-19.

The sample holds one count of this clone. The CDR3 sequence: CATSGSGFNQPQHF. CDR3 DNA sequence: TGTGCCACCAGCGGCTCGGGGTTTAATCAGCCCCAGCATTTT. This rearrangement joins TRBV24-1 to TRBJ1-5, with unresolved D. V gave up 7 bases and J gave up 4 bases, with 13 bases separating them. CDR3 size: 14 residues. The germline gives CDR1 KGHDR, CDR2 SFDVKD.

This CDR3 reads CASSISGESQPQHF. DNA of the CDR3: TGTGCCAGTAGTATATCTGGGGAGAGTCAGCCCCAGCATTTT. This chain connects TRBV19 to TRBJ1-5; D call uncertain. The CDR3 loop spans 14 amino acids. In germline, CDR1 is LNHDA, CDR2 SQIVND (reference sequence). V dropped 2 bases and J dropped 6 bases, with 11 bases sitting between them.

V usage is TRBV6-5 and J usage is TRBJ1-2; 10 bases are shared with TRBD1. This CDR3 has 14 amino acids. Looked up from germline, CDR1 is MNHEY and CDR2 is SVGAGI. After removal of 2 bases from V and 7 bases from J, the junction contained 4 bases not matched to a gene. The CDR3 region is CASSYQGQGTGYTF. CDR3 sequence (DNA): TGTGCCAGCAGTTACCAGGGACAGGGGACTGGCTACACCTTC.

The genes are TRBV11-2 and TRBJ2-3; maybe TRBD2 (5 bases). CDR1 is SGHAT and CDR2 is FQNNGV in the germline V gene. Trimming left V 1 base short and J 8 bases short, with 16 bases between. The CDR3 has 15 residues. The CDR3 loop is CASSLGGSIHSTQYF. The CDR3 DNA is TGTGCCAGCAGCTTAGGAGGGTCCATCCACAGTACGCAGTATTTT.

The chain links TRBV18 to TRBJ2-1; D is possibly TRBD2 (6 bases). Between the trimmed V and J ends, which lost 8 bases and 6 bases, there was a span of 17 bases. Germline loops: CDR1 KGHSH, CDR2 LQKENI. This CDR3 has 14 amino acids. The DNA for the CDR3 is TGTGCCAGCACGTCCGGGACTGGATTCAATGAGCAGTTCTTC. Encoded protein: CASTSGTGFNEQFF.

The J gene is TRBJ2-1, the V gene TRBV28; 10 positions match TRBD2. The CDR3 is made up of 15 amino acids. The V gene's germline CDR1 is MDHEN and CDR2 SYDVKM. V gave up 6 bases and J gave up 5 bases; unmatched junction bases: 7. CDR3 in amino acids: CASRRTSGENNEQFF. The CDR3, as DNA: TGTGCCAGCAGACGAACTAGCGGGGAGAACAATGAGCAGTTCTTC. The whole variable domain, filled in from reference TRBV28 and TRBJ2-1, reads DVKVTQSSRYLVKRTGEKVFLECVQDMDHENMFWYRQDPGLGLRLIYFSYDVKMKEKGDIPEGYSVSREKKERFSLILESASTNQTSMYLCASRRTSGENNEQFFGPGTRLTVL.

The CDR3 sequence: CASSPLTGTDNEQFF. DNA of the CDR3: TGCGCCAGCAGCCCCCTGACAGGGACCGACAATGAGCAGTTCTTC. This chain links TRBV5-1 with TRBJ2-1; 7 nucleotides line up with TRBD1. Looked up from germline, CDR1 is SGHRS and CDR2 is YFSETQ. Trimming took 4 bases from V and 5 from J; bases not matched to a gene: 9. This CDR3 is 15 amino acids long.

For this clone: The same CDR3 can be traced to other DNA sequences in this sample. The chain joins TRBV5-1 to TRBJ1-1; D perhaps matches TRBD1 (6 bases). Germline V gene data show CDR1 as SGHRS and CDR2 as YFSETQ. The CDR3 consists of 14 residues. V lost 2 bases and J lost 1, with 9 bases in between. CDR3 loop: CASSLQGANTEAFF. DNA for the CDR3: TGCGCCAGCAGCTTACAGGGCGCGAACACTGAAGCTTTCTTT.